This T cell receptor beta chain was documented in a study of T cell responses to AZD1222 COVID-19 vaccine. General study results and limits: Samples come after the peak T cell response, not at day 14. Only five or six AZD1222 recipients tested seropositive at baseline. The study reported that nearly half of spike-specific TCRs target unmutated variant regions. It should be noted that donors were predominantly white British and more often female, and clonal diversity was possibly underestimated.

TCRdb's table, derived via immunoSEQ multiplex PCR, lists solely in-frame clones and lacks some. Seen here are about 85,000 clones, 80% to 90% observed once, and the top ten hold over 7.5%. The CDR3 sequence is 16 residues long. Per the germline V gene, CDR1 is SGDLS and CDR2 is YYNGEE. Losses at the gene ends were 4 bases for V and 2 bases for J; bases not matched to a gene: 11. This clone appeared once. Its antigen is still unknown. The rearrangement joins TRBV9 to TRBJ2-5; 7 positions match TRBD1. The material sequenced was peripheral blood, taken on day 0 of AZD1222 vaccination. The receptor comes from an adult in good health. CDR3 nucleotide sequence: TGTGCCAGCAGCCCGACCACAGGGGCCGGGCAAGAGACCCAGTACTTC. This translates into CASSPTTGAGQETQYF.